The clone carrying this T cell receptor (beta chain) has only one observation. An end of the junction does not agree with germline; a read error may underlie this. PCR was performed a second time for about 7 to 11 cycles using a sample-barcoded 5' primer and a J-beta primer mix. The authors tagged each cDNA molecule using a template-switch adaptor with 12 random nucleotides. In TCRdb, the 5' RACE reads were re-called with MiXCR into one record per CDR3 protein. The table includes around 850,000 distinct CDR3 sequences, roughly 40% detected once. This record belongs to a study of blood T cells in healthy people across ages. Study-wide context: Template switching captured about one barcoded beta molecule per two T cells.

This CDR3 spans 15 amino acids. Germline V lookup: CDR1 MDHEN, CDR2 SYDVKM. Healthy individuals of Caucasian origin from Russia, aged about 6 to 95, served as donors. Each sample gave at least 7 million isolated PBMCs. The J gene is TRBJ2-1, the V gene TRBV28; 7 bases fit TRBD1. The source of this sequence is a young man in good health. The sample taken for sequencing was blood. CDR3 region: CAGSLVRQGYNEQFF. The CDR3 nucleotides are TGTGCCGGCAGTTTAGTCCGACAGGGTTACAATGAGCAGTTCTTC.